This T cell receptor (beta chain) was identified in a study of T cells in Graves' hyperthyroidism and ophthalmopathy. The TCR beta CDR3 regions underwent amplification using RNA transcripts as the source. Researchers ran a first-round RT-PCR on the TCR CDR3 using the HTBI primer set. TCRdb called the multiplex PCR reads again in MiXCR, with one record for every CDR3 protein. The table includes around 280,000 distinct CDR3 sequences, 13% detected once. Germline CDR1 and CDR2: DFQATT and SNEGSKA (reference sequence). CDR3 length: 11 residues. V lost 6 bases to trimming and J lost 11 bases, with 16 bases between them. This clonotype was seen at least ten times.

What was sequenced was blood. V is TRBV20-1 and J is TRBJ2-5; no definite D call. The clonotype was recovered from a woman in her twenties or thirties with Graves' hyperthyroidism that later progressed to Graves' ophthalmopathy. CDR3 coding DNA: TGCAGTGCGGAAGACGGCCAAGTTCAGTACTTC. Protein sequence: CSAEDGQVQYF.